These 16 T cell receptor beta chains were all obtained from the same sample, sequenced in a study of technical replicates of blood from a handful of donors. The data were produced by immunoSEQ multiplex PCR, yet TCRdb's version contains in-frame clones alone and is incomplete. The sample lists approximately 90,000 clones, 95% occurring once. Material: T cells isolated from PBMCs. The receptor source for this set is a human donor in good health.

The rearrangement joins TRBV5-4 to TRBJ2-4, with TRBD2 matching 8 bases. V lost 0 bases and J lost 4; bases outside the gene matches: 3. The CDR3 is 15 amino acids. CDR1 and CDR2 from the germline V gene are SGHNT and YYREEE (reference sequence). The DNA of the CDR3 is TGTGCCAGCAGCTTGGCTAGCGGGCCTAAAAACATTCAGTACTTC. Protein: CASSLASGPKNIQYF.

CDR3 bases: TGCGCCAGCAGCCATTCCCCGCGGGGCGGGAAACGGGCGGAGACCCAGTACTTC. This gives the protein CASSHSPRGGKRAETQYF. The J gene is TRBJ2-5, the V gene TRBV4-1; a weak D match, TRBD2 (6 bases). Germline CDR1 reads MGHRA; CDR2 reads YSYEKL. The CDR3 runs to 18 residues. With 3 bases removed from V and 5 bases from J, the gap between germline ends came to 25 bases.

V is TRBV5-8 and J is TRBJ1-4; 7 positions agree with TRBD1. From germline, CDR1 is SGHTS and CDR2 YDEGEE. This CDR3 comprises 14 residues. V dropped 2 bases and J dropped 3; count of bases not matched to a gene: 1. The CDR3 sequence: CASSFGTANEKLFF. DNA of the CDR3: TGTGCCAGCAGCTTTGGGACAGCTAATGAAAAACTGTTTTTT.

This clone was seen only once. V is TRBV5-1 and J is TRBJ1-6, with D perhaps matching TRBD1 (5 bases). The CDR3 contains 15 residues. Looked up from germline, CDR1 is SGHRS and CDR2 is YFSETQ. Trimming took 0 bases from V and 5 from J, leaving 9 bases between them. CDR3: CASSLGDSDNSPLHF. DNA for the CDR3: TGCGCCAGCAGCTTGGGAGACAGCGATAATTCACCCCTCCACTTT.

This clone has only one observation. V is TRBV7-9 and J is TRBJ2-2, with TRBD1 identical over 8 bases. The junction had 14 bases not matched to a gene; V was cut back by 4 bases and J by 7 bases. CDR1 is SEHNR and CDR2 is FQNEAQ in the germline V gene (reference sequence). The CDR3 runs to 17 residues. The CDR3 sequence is CASSYELSRGRGGELFF. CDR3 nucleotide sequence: TGTGCCAGCAGCTACGAATTAAGCAGGGGGCGCGGCGGGGAGCTGTTTTTT.

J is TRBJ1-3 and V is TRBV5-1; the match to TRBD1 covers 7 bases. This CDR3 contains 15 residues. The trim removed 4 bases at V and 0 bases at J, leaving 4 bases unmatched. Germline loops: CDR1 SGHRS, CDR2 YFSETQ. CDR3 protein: CASSNKGASGNTIYF. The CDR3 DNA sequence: TGCGCCAGCAGCAACAAGGGGGCCTCTGGAAACACCATATATTTT.

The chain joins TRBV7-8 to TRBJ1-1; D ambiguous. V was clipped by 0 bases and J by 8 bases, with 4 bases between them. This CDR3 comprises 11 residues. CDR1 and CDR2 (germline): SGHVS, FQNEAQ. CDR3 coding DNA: TGTGCCAGCAGCTTAGCGGCCGAAGCTTTCTTT. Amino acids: CASSLAAEAFF. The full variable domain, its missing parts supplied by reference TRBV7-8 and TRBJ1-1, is GAGVSQSPRYKVAKRGQDVALRCDPISGHVSLFWYQQALGQGPEFLTYFQNEAQLDKSGLPSDRFFAERPEGSVSTLKIQRTQQEDSAVYLCASSLAAEAFFGQGTRLTVV.

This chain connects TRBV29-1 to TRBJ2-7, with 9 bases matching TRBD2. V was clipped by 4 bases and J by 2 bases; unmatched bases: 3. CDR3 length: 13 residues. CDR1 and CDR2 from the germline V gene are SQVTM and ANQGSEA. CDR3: CSVVLAGAYEQYF. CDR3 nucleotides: TGCAGCGTTGTGTTAGCGGGAGCCTACGAGCAGTACTTC.

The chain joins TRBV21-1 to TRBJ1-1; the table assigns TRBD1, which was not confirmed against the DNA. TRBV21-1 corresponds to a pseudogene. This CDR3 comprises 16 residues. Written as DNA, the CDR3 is TGTGCCAGCAGCAAAGTATGTCACAGGGGCTACACTGAAGCTTTCTTT. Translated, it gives CASSKVCHRGYTEAFF.

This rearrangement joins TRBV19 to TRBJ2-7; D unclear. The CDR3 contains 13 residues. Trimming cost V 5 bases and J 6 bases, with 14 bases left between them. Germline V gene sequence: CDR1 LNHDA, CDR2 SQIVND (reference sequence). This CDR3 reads CASSSLGRREQYF. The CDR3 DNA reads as TGTGCCAGTAGTTCCCTAGGAAGGCGCGAGCAGTACTTC.

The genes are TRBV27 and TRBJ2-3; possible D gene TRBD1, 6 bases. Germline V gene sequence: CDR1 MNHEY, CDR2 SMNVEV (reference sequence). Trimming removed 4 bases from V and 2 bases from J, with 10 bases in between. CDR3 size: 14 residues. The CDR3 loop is CASSYRDNTDTQYF. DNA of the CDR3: TGTGCCAGCAGTTACCGGGACAACACAGATACGCAGTATTTT.

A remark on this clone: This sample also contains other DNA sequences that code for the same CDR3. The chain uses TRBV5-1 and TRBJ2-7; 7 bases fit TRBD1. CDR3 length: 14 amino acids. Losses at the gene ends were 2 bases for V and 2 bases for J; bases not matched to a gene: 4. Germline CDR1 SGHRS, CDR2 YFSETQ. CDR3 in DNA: TGCGCCAGCAGCTTCTCAGGGGGTCCCTACGAGCAGTACTTC. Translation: CASSFSGGPYEQYF.

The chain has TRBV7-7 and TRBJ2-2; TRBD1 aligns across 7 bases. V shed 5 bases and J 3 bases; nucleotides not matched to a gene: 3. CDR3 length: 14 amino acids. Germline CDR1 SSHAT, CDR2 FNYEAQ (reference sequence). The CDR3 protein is CASSPTGDTGELFF. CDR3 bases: TGTGCCAGCAGCCCCACAGGGGACACCGGGGAGCTGTTTTTT.

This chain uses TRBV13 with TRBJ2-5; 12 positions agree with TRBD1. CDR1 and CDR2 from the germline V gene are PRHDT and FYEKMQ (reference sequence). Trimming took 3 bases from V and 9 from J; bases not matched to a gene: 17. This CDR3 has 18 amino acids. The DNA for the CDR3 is TGTGCCAGCAGCTTGAGGGACAGGGGGCAGAGAGGACATGGGGCCCAGTACTTC. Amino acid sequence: CASSLRDRGQRGHGAQYF. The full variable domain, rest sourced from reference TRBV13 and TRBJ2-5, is AAGVIQSPRHLIKEKRETATLKCYPIPRHDTVYWYQQGPGQDPQFLISFYEKMQSDKGSIPDRFSAQQFSDYHSELNMSSLELGDSALYFCASSLRDRGQRGHGAQYFGPGTRLLVL.

In DNA form, the CDR3 reads TGTGCCAGCAGCTTAGATAGCGGGAGAACAGATACGCAGTATTTT. Translated, it gives CASSLDSGRTDTQYF. The chain employs TRBV11-3 and TRBJ2-3; the match to TRBD2 covers 9 bases. CDR3 length equals 15 residues. Germline trimming cut 0 bases from V and 3 bases from J; bases unmatched to any gene: 1. Germline V CDR1 and CDR2: SGHNT, YENEEA.

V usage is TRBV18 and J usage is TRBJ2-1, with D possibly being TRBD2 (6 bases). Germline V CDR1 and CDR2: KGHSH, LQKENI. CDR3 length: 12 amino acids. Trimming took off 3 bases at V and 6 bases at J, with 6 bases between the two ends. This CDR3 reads CASSPGGNEQFF. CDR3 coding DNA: TGTGCCAGCTCACCCGGGGGCAATGAGCAGTTCTTC.